This entry concerns a single TCR beta chain. Cohorts were based on clinical histories the participants reported. This sample stems from a study of blood T cell repertoires in COVID-19. Study overall: Spain, Italy and the United States supplied samples that represented acute and convalescent COVID-19. Sample material is recorded as cDNA or gDNA derived from T cells, B-cell-depleted T cells, or PBMCs.

The CDR3 is 16 amino acids. Trimming pared 7 bases from V and 0 bases from J, leaving 19 bases between. CDR1 is SGHAT and CDR2 is FQNNGV in the germline V gene. Per the study methods: For nucleated cells, counts were estimated from reference gene primer amplification. This table comes from immunoSEQ multiplex PCR, and its TCRdb copy is limited to in-frame clones, with some not included. V, J and clone size derive from that table, while D and trimming were established from the DNA sequence. The table has roughly 190,000 clones, about 89% seen once; the top ten hold approximately 0.8%. Sequencing was done on a sample of PBMCs or T cells enriched from blood (not recorded which). The chain employs TRBV11-2 and TRBJ2-7; tentative D call: TRBD2 (6 bases). The clonotype was recovered from a woman under 30 who had recovered from COVID-19. CDR3 loop: CASTMGGAGGSYEQYF. CDR3 nucleotides: TGTGCCAGCACCATGGGGGGAGCCGGGGGCTCCTACGAGCAGTACTTC.